This passage covers 27 T cell receptor beta chains from one sample sequenced in a study of blood T cell repertoires in COVID-19. Only in-frame clones appear in the TCRdb table, and some are missing; sequencing was by immunoSEQ multiplex PCR. The sample holds 200,000 to 300,000 clones; 65% to 85% are singletons and the top ten take 27%. Sequencing was done on a sample of peripheral blood. The receptors were sampled from a man aged 40-49 years with acute or convalescent COVID-19.

The CDR3 nucleotides are TGTGCCAGCAGCCGACTAGCGGGAGGAATGGGCGCCGGGGAGCTGTTTTTT. This codes for CASSRLAGGMGAGELFF. The chain is built from TRBV7-9 and TRBJ2-2; 13 positions agree with TRBD2. CDR1 is SEHNR, CDR2 FQNEAQ, per germline (reference sequence). J lost 6 bases, V lost 5 bases, and 9 bases had no gene match. This CDR3 is 17 amino acids long.

CDR3 DNA sequence: TGTGCCAGCTCACCAAATCCCACAGTGGCTAGCAATCAGCCCCAGCATTTT. Translating it yields CASSPNPTVASNQPQHF. The chain recombines TRBV18 with TRBJ1-5; D unresolved. There are 17 residues in the CDR3. From germline, CDR1 is KGHSH and CDR2 LQKENI. V lost 2 bases and J 0 bases, leaving 14 bases between the germline ends.

J is TRBJ1-2 and V is TRBV7-2; 9 bases are a match to TRBD1. J lost 4 bases, V lost 4 bases, and 4 bases had no gene match. Per the germline V gene, CDR1 is SGHTA and CDR2 is FQGNSA. The CDR3 is 14 residues long. Here the CDR3 DNA reads TGTGCCAGCAGCTCACCGGACAGGGGCTATGGCTACACCTTC. Its protein is CASSSPDRGYGYTF. Full variable domain (rest looked up from reference TRBV7-2 and TRBJ1-2): GAGVSQSPSNKVTEKGKDVELRCDPISGHTALYWYRQSLGQGLEFLIYFQGNSAPDKSGLPSDRFSAERTGGSVSTLTIQRTQQEDSAVYLCASSSPDRGYGYTFGSGTRLTVV.

This clone was picked up a small number of times. The chain has TRBV3-1 (or the pseudogene TRBV3-2) and TRBJ1-6; D not resolved. CDR3 length equals 12 residues. In germline, CDR1 is LGHDT, CDR2 YNNKEL (reference sequence). With 4 bases removed from V and 7 bases from J, the gap between germline ends came to 5 bases. The DNA of the CDR3 is TGTGCCAGCAGCCGCGAGAATTCACCCCTCCACTTT. It translates to CASSRENSPLHF.

The chain combines TRBV7-9 with TRBJ1-5; 11 bases align to TRBD1. CDR3 length equals 15 residues. Germline values: CDR1 SEHNR, CDR2 FQNEAQ (reference sequence). The J segment lost 6 bases and the V segment lost 5 bases, leaving 6 bases of the junction unmatched. The CDR3 sequence is CASSIGTGGFQPQHF. The CDR3 nucleotides read TGTGCCAGCAGCATCGGGACAGGGGGTTTTCAGCCCCAGCATTTT.

The chain employs TRBV19 and TRBJ1-5; D is unclear. This CDR3 comprises 13 residues. V dropped 7 bases and J dropped 0 bases, with 7 bases sitting between them. Germline values: CDR1 LNHDA, CDR2 SQIVND (reference sequence). DNA of the CDR3: TGTGCCAGTACAGGTACTAGCAATCAGCCCCAGCATTTT. Translating gives CASTGTSNQPQHF.

The V and J genes are TRBV6-4 and TRBJ2-2, with 9 bases lining up with TRBD2. Per the germline V gene, CDR1 is MRHNA and CDR2 is SNTAGT. V lost 2 bases to trimming and J lost 4 bases; unmatched junction nucleotides: 5. The CDR3 consists of 16 residues. The CDR3 bases are TGTGCCAGCAGTGACGGCGATAGCGGGAGCACCGGGGAGCTGTTTTTT. Translation gives CASSDGDSGSTGELFF.

This sequence joins TRBV5-1 and TRBJ2-5; 8 nucleotides line up with TRBD1. V lost 7 bases, J lost 2 bases, and 1 base stayed unmatched. This CDR3 is 12 amino acids long. Germline loops: CDR1 SGHRS, CDR2 YFSETQ. The CDR3 region is CASRQGQETQYF. The CDR3 DNA sequence: TGCGCCAGCCGACAGGGGCAAGAGACCCAGTACTTC.

The chain couples TRBV19 to TRBJ1-2; TRBD1 might be the D (5 bases). The CDR3 loop spans 13 amino acids. Between the trimmed V and J ends, which lost 5 bases and 2 bases, there was a span of 9 bases. From germline, CDR1 is LNHDA and CDR2 SQIVND (reference sequence). The CDR3 loop reads CASSSDRNYGYTF. The CDR3 bases are TGTGCCAGTAGTTCTGACAGAAACTATGGCTACACCTTC.

CDR3 bases: TGTGCCAGCTCACCGAGTCCTTTGAACACTGAAGCTTTCTTT. Protein: CASSPSPLNTEAFF. This chain connects TRBV18 to TRBJ1-1; D gene uncertain. V gave up 3 bases and J gave up 0 bases, with 8 bases separating them. Germline CDR1 KGHSH, CDR2 LQKENI. This CDR3 is 14 amino acids long.

The chain recombines TRBV19 with TRBJ1-1, with D possibly TRBD1 on 5 matching bases. CDR1 LNHDA and CDR2 SQIVND come from the germline V gene (reference sequence). The CDR3 loop spans 12 amino acids. With 6 bases removed from V and 2 bases from J, the gap between germline ends came to 7 bases. CDR3 amino acids: CASRGLNTEAFF. CDR3 DNA sequence: TGTGCCAGTAGGGGACTTAACACTGAAGCTTTCTTT.

This chain uses TRBV5-5 with TRBJ2-1; 13 nucleotides match TRBD2. Losses at the gene ends were 4 bases for V and 0 bases for J; bases not matched to a gene: 1. CDR3 size: 16 residues. CDR1 is SGHKS, CDR2 YYEKEE, per germline (reference sequence). CDR3 coding DNA: TGTGCCAGCAGCCGGACTAGCGGGAGCTCCTACAATGAGCAGTTCTTC. This sequence encodes CASSRTSGSSYNEQFF.

The genes are TRBV6-5 and TRBJ1-2; 8 bases match TRBD1. V gave up 2 bases and J gave up 6 bases; unmatched junction bases: 2. Looked up from germline, CDR1 is MNHEY and CDR2 is SVGAGI. This CDR3 contains 13 residues. In DNA, the CDR3 is TGTGCCAGCAGTTACGAGACAGGGGATGGCTACACCTTC. Protein product: CASSYETGDGYTF.

The V gene is TRBV6-2 or TRBV6-3, the J gene TRBJ2-1, with 14 bases lining up with TRBD2. V lost 6 bases to trimming and J lost 8 bases; unmatched junction nucleotides: 12. CDR1 and CDR2 from the germline V gene are MNHEY and SVGEGT. The CDR3 runs to 17 residues. CDR3 in amino acids: CASSPGLAGGLRDEQFF. The CDR3 nucleotides read TGTGCCAGCAGCCCAGGACTAGCGGGAGGTCTTAGGGATGAGCAGTTCTTC.

Regarding this clone: This CDR3 is also generated by other DNA sequences in the sample. The chain has TRBV19 and TRBJ2-7; TRBD2 aligns across 12 bases. Trimming cost V 9 bases and J 2 bases; bases outside gene matches: 11. Germline V lookup: CDR1 LNHDA, CDR2 SQIVND (reference sequence). This CDR3 has 16 amino acids. The CDR3 DNA reads TGTGCCAGCTCAAGGCTAGCGGGAGGGCGGGCCTACGAGCAGTACTTC. Translation gives CASSRLAGGRAYEQYF.

The chain joins TRBV2 to TRBJ1-5; D is possibly TRBD1 (5 bases). Germline CDR1 is SNHLY and CDR2 is FYNNEI. The CDR3 has 17 amino acids. V was trimmed by 4 bases and J by 0 bases, leaving 16 bases between them. The CDR3 DNA reads as TGTGCCAGCAGTGCTGACATAGGACATCGTAGCAATCAGCCCCAGCATTTT. This translates into CASSADIGHRSNQPQHF.

The chain is built from TRBV5-4 and TRBJ2-4; D unresolved. The ends were cut back, 2 bases at V and 6 bases at J, with 6 bases in the middle. The germline V gene encodes CDR1 SGHNT and CDR2 YYREEE (reference sequence). The CDR3 totals 12 residues. CDR3 protein: CASSFPGNIQYF. In DNA, the CDR3 is TGTGCCAGCAGCTTTCCCGGAAACATTCAGTACTTC.

The rearrangement joins TRBV14 to TRBJ2-7; 13 positions agree with TRBD2. The ends lost 2 bases at V and 2 bases at J; junction bases unmatched: 6. Germline CDR1 is SGHDN and CDR2 is FVKESK. CDR3 length equals 17 residues. The CDR3 spells CASSQLPGLAGAYEQYF. CDR3 nucleotides: TGTGCCAGCAGCCAACTCCCCGGACTAGCGGGAGCCTACGAGCAGTACTTC.

This clone came up once. The chain has TRBV7-2 and TRBJ1-1; D gene ambiguous. This CDR3 has 15 amino acids. The V end was cut by 1 base, the J end by 5 bases, with 14 bases between. Germline CDR1 SGHTA, CDR2 FQGNSA. CDR3 nucleotides: TGTGCCAGCAGCTTAGGAGGCGCTAGTAGGACTGAAGCTTTCTTT. Translation gives CASSLGGASRTEAFF.

The V gene is TRBV11-2, the J gene TRBJ1-4; 7 bases match TRBD1. Germline V gene lookup returns CDR1 SGHAT and CDR2 FQNNGV. V was clipped by 5 bases and J by 12 bases; unmatched bases: 21. This CDR3 is 17 amino acids long. The CDR3 protein is CASSGIVGTATPGELFF. The CDR3 bases are TGTGCCAGCAGCGGAATCGTCGGGACAGCCACTCCGGGAGAACTGTTTTTT.

The rearrangement joins TRBV7-2 to TRBJ2-1, with D perhaps TRBD2 (5 bases). The CDR3 contains 15 residues. V shed 6 bases and J shed 0 bases, with 12 bases lying between them. CDR1 is SGHTA and CDR2 is FQGNSA in the germline V gene. DNA for the CDR3: TGTGCCAGCAGTCCGAGGGTTGTCTCCTACAATGAGCAGTTCTTC. This translates into CASSPRVVSYNEQFF. The full variable domain, its missing parts supplied by reference TRBV7-2 and TRBJ2-1, is GAGVSQSPSNKVTEKGKDVELRCDPISGHTALYWYRQSLGQGLEFLIYFQGNSAPDKSGLPSDRFSAERTGGSVSTLTIQRTQQEDSAVYLCASSPRVVSYNEQFFGPGTRLTVL.

V and J are TRBV18 and TRBJ2-1; 14 bases map to TRBD2. Germline assignment: CDR1 KGHSH and CDR2 LQKENI. V shed 6 bases, J shed 6 bases, and the junction held 4 bases outside the gene matches. The CDR3 extends over 15 amino acids. CDR3: CASSPGLAGANEQFF. The DNA for the CDR3 is TGTGCCAGCTCTCCGGGACTAGCGGGAGCCAATGAGCAGTTCTTC.

The chain carries TRBV5-5 and TRBJ1-1; perhaps TRBD1 as D (6 bases). The V and J ends lost 3 bases and 4 bases respectively, with 13 bases between them. This CDR3 region has 14 residues. The germline gives CDR1 SGHKS, CDR2 YYEKEE (reference sequence). DNA for the CDR3: TGTGCCAGCAGCTCCTTCAGGGGTAGCACTGAAGCTTTCTTT. The encoded protein is CASSSFRGSTEAFF.

This clone occurred a few times. This chain links TRBV2 with TRBJ1-6; 9 positions agree with TRBD1. The CDR3 extends over 15 amino acids. The V gene's germline CDR1 is SNHLY and CDR2 FYNNEI. With V trimmed by 4 bases and J by 10 bases, 8 bases remained unmatched. The CDR3 spells CASSVPGQGSSPLHF. DNA of the CDR3: TGTGCCAGCAGTGTACCAGGACAGGGGTCCTCACCCCTCCACTTT.

The chain joins TRBV14 to TRBJ2-5, with 7 bases aligning to TRBD1. Germline trimming cut 4 bases from V and 5 bases from J; bases unmatched to any gene: 13. Germline values: CDR1 SGHDN, CDR2 FVKESK. The CDR3 contains 16 residues. In DNA, the CDR3 is TGTGCCAGCAGCCGCCGGGACAGCCACGTTCGGGAGACCCAGTACTTC. It yields the protein CASSRRDSHVRETQYF. Supplemented by reference TRBV14 and TRBJ2-5, the full variable domain reads EAGVTQFPSHSVIEKGQTVTLRCDPISGHDNLYWYRRVMGKEIKFLLHFVKESKQDESGMPNNRFLAERTGGTYSTLKVQPAELEDSGVYFCASSRRDSHVRETQYFGPGTRLLVL.

This chain uses TRBV19 with TRBJ2-5, with 9 bases fitting TRBD1. CDR1 and CDR2 (germline): LNHDA, SQIVND (reference sequence). V gave up 6 bases and J gave up 6 bases; unmatched junction bases: 5. The CDR3 covers 13 residues. The CDR3 DNA reads as TGTGCCAGTAGCTGGACAGGGGTGAAGACCCAGTACTTC. Amino acids: CASSWTGVKTQYF.

The genes are TRBV15 and TRBJ1-2; 7 bases are a match to TRBD1. This CDR3 spans 16 amino acids. V gave up 0 bases and J gave up 7 bases; unmatched junction bases: 11. CDR1 LNHNV and CDR2 YYDKDF come from the germline V gene (reference sequence). CDR3 amino acids: CATSRDKKGAVGGYTF. DNA of the CDR3: TGTGCCACCAGCAGAGATAAAAAGGGGGCGGTGGGTGGCTACACCTTC.